Presented here are 27 T cell receptor beta chains from one specimen sequenced in a study of cytomegalovirus exposure and HLA in healthy donors. The PCR was carried out with 60 Vbeta primers and 13 Jbeta primers. Method: immunoSEQ multiplex PCR; TCRdb's copy keeps in-frame clones and lacks some. This table has 130,000 to 150,000 clones, approximately 71% appearing once. Sequencing was carried out using PBMCs. The source is a woman aged 45-59 years in good health and CMV-seronegative.

The gene calls are TRBV6-5 and TRBJ1-4; D is perhaps TRBD1 (6 bases). The CDR3 sequence is 15 residues long. In germline, CDR1 is MNHEY, CDR2 SVGAGI. The V and J ends lost 6 bases and 7 bases respectively, with 18 bases between them. Here the CDR3 DNA reads TGTGCCAGCAGCACCATTACAGGGAGAGGTGAAAAACTGTTTTTT. Translated, it gives CASSTITGRGEKLFF.

The chain links TRBV7-2 to TRBJ1-5, with D possibly being TRBD1 (5 bases). This CDR3 spans 15 amino acids. Per the germline V gene, CDR1 is SGHTA and CDR2 is FQGNSA. V was pared by 1 base and J by 3 bases, with 10 bases between. The CDR3 loop reads CASSLVGGPNQPQHF. CDR3 in DNA: TGTGCCAGCAGCTTAGTCGGGGGTCCCAATCAGCCCCAGCATTTT.

This clone appeared once. V usage is TRBV11-3 and J usage is TRBJ2-3; D gene unclear. This CDR3 spans 12 amino acids. Germline V gives CDR1 SGHNT, CDR2 YENEEA. The V end was cut by 1 base, the J end by 4 bases, with 3 bases between. The chain's CDR3 is CASSLASDTQYF. The CDR3 DNA reads as TGTGCCAGCAGCTTAGCGTCAGATACGCAGTATTTT.

This clone came up once. The chain combines TRBV5-1 with TRBJ2-3; TRBD2 aligns across 7 bases. The CDR3 length is 15 residues. V lost 0 bases to trimming and J lost 4 bases; unmatched junction nucleotides: 5. CDR1 and CDR2 from the germline V gene are SGHRS and YFSETQ. CDR3 sequence reads: CASSLEGLGSDTQYF. The CDR3 nucleotides are TGCGCCAGCAGCTTGGAAGGACTAGGTTCAGATACGCAGTATTTT.

The V call is TRBV27, the J call TRBJ1-5; 11 bases line up with TRBD1. The CDR3 has 15 residues. V gave up 8 bases and J gave up 0 bases; unmatched junction bases: 3. Germline-derived CDR1 and CDR2 are MNHEY and SMNVEV (reference sequence). CDR3 in DNA: TGTGCCAGCCGGACAGGGGGCTTTAGCAATCAGCCCCAGCATTTT. Translating it yields CASRTGGFSNQPQHF.

V usage is TRBV5-1 and J usage is TRBJ2-3; D ambiguous. The CDR3 has 12 residues. Germline CDR1 reads SGHRS; CDR2 reads YFSETQ. V lost 4 bases to trimming and J lost 6 bases, with 9 bases between them. The CDR3 loop reads CASSASWDTQYF. The CDR3 nucleotides read TGCGCCAGCAGCGCAAGCTGGGATACGCAGTATTTT.

The chain joins TRBV11-2 to TRBJ2-7; 9 bases are shared with TRBD1. The V and J ends lost 5 bases and 0 bases, in that order; junction bases with no gene match: 14. This CDR3 region has 18 residues. Germline CDR1 SGHAT, CDR2 FQNNGV. The CDR3 loop reads CASSTIKRTGAPSYEQYF. Written as DNA, the CDR3 is TGTGCCAGCAGCACTATCAAAAGGACAGGGGCCCCCTCCTACGAGCAGTACTTC.

The rearrangement joins TRBV7-2 to TRBJ2-2; TRBD1 aligns across 7 bases. The CDR3 is 16 amino acids. Trimming at V came to 4 bases and at J to 1 base, leaving 6 bases not matched to a gene. The germline gives CDR1 SGHTA, CDR2 FQGNSA. CDR3 bases: TGTGCCAGCAGCTCACCAACAGGGGTGAACACCGGGGAGCTGTTTTTT. Protein product: CASSSPTGVNTGELFF.

V is TRBV9 and J is TRBJ2-7; possible D gene TRBD1, 6 bases. CDR1 is SGDLS, CDR2 YYNGEE, per germline. This CDR3 comprises 14 residues. Trimming took off 0 bases at V and 2 bases at J, with 9 bases between the two ends. CDR3 loop: CASSVGQDPYEQYF. CDR3 nucleotides: TGTGCCAGCAGCGTAGGACAGGACCCCTACGAGCAGTACTTC.

The chain employs TRBV5-6 and TRBJ1-1, with no clear D. Per the germline V gene, CDR1 is SGHDT and CDR2 is YYEEEE. This CDR3 has 12 residues. V lost 4 bases, J lost 3 bases, and 7 bases lay in between. DNA for the CDR3: TGTGCCAGCAGCAACAGAGACACTGAAGCTTTCTTT. Encoded protein: CASSNRDTEAFF.

This chain connects TRBV14 to TRBJ1-1; 8 bases agree with TRBD1. This CDR3 has 16 residues. The germline CDR1 and CDR2 sequences are SGHDN and FVKESK. J was trimmed by 5 bases and V by 0 bases; bases with no gene match: 8. The CDR3 region is CASSQDRGRKVTEAFF. In nucleotides, the CDR3 is TGTGCCAGCAGCCAAGACAGGGGGCGCAAAGTGACTGAAGCTTTCTTT.

This clone was picked up a small number of times. The chain couples TRBV7-8 to TRBJ2-1; 11 bases fit TRBD2. Germline-derived CDR1 and CDR2 are SGHVS and FQNEAQ. There are 13 residues in the CDR3. Germline trimming cut 8 bases from V and 10 bases from J; bases unmatched to any gene: 7. The CDR3 region has the DNA TGTGCCAGCGCGGGACTAGCGGAGGGGGAGCAGTTCTTC. Its translation is CASAGLAEGEQFF.

The chain is built from TRBV6-6 and TRBJ2-1, with D hard to call. The CDR3 loop spans 15 amino acids. The germline V gene has CDR1 MNHNY and CDR2 SVGAGI (reference sequence). The ends were cut back, 7 bases at V and 0 bases at J, with 13 bases in the middle. In DNA form, the CDR3 reads TGTGCCAGCATCCCGGCGGCGAGCTCCTACAATGAGCAGTTCTTC. This sequence encodes CASIPAASSYNEQFF.

A word on this clone: The germline gene is not matched at one end of the junction; a read error may be the cause. This chain connects TRBV7-9 to TRBJ1-1; D is possibly TRBD1 (5 bases). The CDR3 has 12 amino acids. Germline CDR1 is SEHNR and CDR2 is FQNEAQ (reference sequence). CDR3 region: CSSSSETAEAFF. The CDR3 DNA reads as TGTTCCAGCAGCTCTGAGACAGCTGAAGCTTTCTTT.

The chain couples TRBV19 to TRBJ1-4; D remains unclear. Germline V gene data show CDR1 as LNHDA and CDR2 as SQIVND (reference sequence). Trimming pared 7 bases from V and 7 bases from J, leaving 13 bases between. This CDR3 region has 13 residues. CDR3 sequence: CASTSTYTEKLFF. Written as DNA, the CDR3 is TGTGCCAGTACCTCAACATACACTGAAAAACTGTTTTTT.

This clone was counted once. The rearrangement links TRBV7-8 to TRBJ2-4; D might be TRBD1 (6 bases). The CDR3 extends over 16 amino acids. Germline CDR1 is SGHVS and CDR2 is FQNEAQ. Deletions cut 1 base from V and 4 bases from J, with 14 bases between. The CDR3 protein is CASSLVGRTDKNIQYF. The CDR3 DNA sequence: TGTGCCAGCAGCTTAGTAGGACGGACAGATAAAAACATTCAGTACTTC. Together with reference TRBV7-8 and TRBJ2-4, the CDR3 gives the full variable domain: GAGVSQSPRYKVAKRGQDVALRCDPISGHVSLFWYQQALGQGPEFLTYFQNEAQLDKSGLPSDRFFAERPEGSVSTLKIQRTQQEDSAVYLCASSLVGRTDKNIQYFGAGTRLSVL.

This rearrangement joins TRBV10-3 to TRBJ2-7, with 8 positions matching TRBD1. CDR3 length equals 16 residues. Germline V gene lookup returns CDR1 ENHRY and CDR2 SYGVKD. V lost 0 bases and J lost 4; bases outside the gene matches: 8. This chain's CDR3 is CAISESEAGGRYEQYF. The CDR3 coding sequence is TGTGCCATCAGTGAGTCGGAGGCAGGGGGCAGGTACGAGCAGTACTTC.

The chain couples TRBV7-9 to TRBJ2-5, with D uncertain. The DNA end is a closer match to TRBJ2-7, so the J assignment may be wrong. The CDR3 covers 11 residues. Germline values: CDR1 SEHNR, CDR2 FQNEAQ (reference sequence). CDR3 protein: CASSLSLEQYF. The CDR3 nucleotides are TGTGCCAGCAGCTTATCTCTCGAGCAGTACTTC.

A single count supports this clone. The genes are TRBV19 and TRBJ1-2; TRBD1 matches at 8 bases. After removal of 5 bases from V and 4 bases from J, the junction contained 6 bases not matched to a gene. There are 14 residues in the CDR3. Germline CDR1 LNHDA, CDR2 SQIVND (reference sequence). For the CDR3, the DNA is TGTGCCAGTAGTGCCATACAGGGGGGCTATGGCTACACCTTC. Protein sequence: CASSAIQGGYGYTF.

The gene calls are TRBV7-2 and TRBJ2-1; no firm D call. CDR3 length equals 15 residues. V was shortened by 3 bases and J by 0 bases, with 9 bases between the two germline ends. Germline CDR1 SGHTA, CDR2 FQGNSA. The CDR3 spells CASSFGVPSYNEQFF. CDR3 DNA: TGTGCCAGCAGCTTCGGAGTGCCCTCCTACAATGAGCAGTTCTTC.

This clone was counted a single time. This chain links TRBV6-6 with TRBJ1-4; TRBD1 is a possible D gene (5 bases). The V gene's germline CDR1 is MNHNY and CDR2 SVGAGI (reference sequence). V gave up 2 bases and J gave up 0 bases, with 7 bases separating them. The CDR3 loop spans 15 amino acids. The CDR3 loop is CASSYATATNEKLFF. The CDR3 nucleotides are TGTGCCAGCAGTTACGCGACAGCAACTAATGAAAAACTGTTTTTT.

With respect to this clone: At one boundary the junction diverges from the germline segment, which might be a read error. The V call is TRBV7-7, the J call TRBJ2-2, with TRBD1 as a possible D gene (6 bases). The CDR3 has 16 amino acids. Looked up from germline, CDR1 is SSHAT and CDR2 is FNYEAQ (reference sequence). The CDR3: CASSLAGALNTGELFF. CDR3 sequence (DNA): TGTGCTAGCAGCTTGGCAGGGGCCCTAAACACCGGGGAGCTGTTTTTT.

The gene calls are TRBV27 and TRBJ1-4; D perhaps matches TRBD1 (5 bases). The CDR3 runs to 15 residues. Trimming took off 5 bases at V and 6 bases at J, with 16 bases between the two ends. CDR1 is MNHEY, CDR2 SMNVEV, per germline (reference sequence). The CDR3 DNA follows: TGTGCCAGCAGTCACAAGGACCCGGGGGATGAAAAACTGTTTTTT. This sequence encodes CASSHKDPGDEKLFF.

This chain uses TRBV5-4 with TRBJ2-3, with 7 bases fitting TRBD1. The CDR3 runs to 16 residues. In germline, CDR1 is SGHNT, CDR2 YYREEE (reference sequence). J was trimmed by 1 base and V by 3 bases; bases with no gene match: 8. The CDR3 sequence is CASSSGPGQRTDTQYF. The CDR3 coding sequence is TGTGCCAGCAGCTCGGGACCGGGACAGCGCACAGATACGCAGTATTTT.

This sequence joins TRBV19 and TRBJ1-1; TRBD1 agrees at 12 bases. Germline V gene lookup returns CDR1 LNHDA and CDR2 SQIVND (reference sequence). The CDR3 has 14 residues. Trimming removed 6 bases from V and 5 bases from J; junction bases left unmatched: 4. In DNA, the CDR3 is TGTGCCAGTAGCCGGGACAGGGGGCGAACTGAAGCTTTCTTT. Protein product: CASSRDRGRTEAFF.

This clone was picked up a small number of times. The same CDR3 arises from other DNA sequences in this sample as well. The rearrangement uses TRBV19 and TRBJ1-1, with D tentatively TRBD1 (6 bases). The CDR3 runs 15 residues. V was trimmed by 1 base and J by 1 base, leaving 10 bases between them. Germline CDR1 LNHDA, CDR2 SQIVND (reference sequence). CDR3 sequence reads: CASSIAARGNTEAFF. The CDR3 coding sequence is TGTGCCAGTAGTATAGCAGCCAGGGGGAACACTGAAGCTTTCTTT.

V is TRBV5-1 and J is TRBJ2-7; 8 positions match TRBD1. V shed 1 base and J 6 bases; nucleotides not matched to a gene: 6. This CDR3 spans 14 amino acids. CDR1 and CDR2 (germline): SGHRS, YFSETQ. The CDR3, as DNA: TGCGCCAGCAGCTTGAGGCAGGGGGCGACCGAGCAGTACTTC. Translated: CASSLRQGATEQYF.